The clone carrying this T cell receptor (beta chain) was seen a handful of times. What it binds is unknown. Other DNA sequences of this sample code for an identical CDR3. Treatment denoted: oral pan-JAK inhibitor, 5-10 mg twice daily. J lost 2 bases, V lost 3 bases, and 1 base had no gene match. The CDR3 covers 13 residues. CDR1 and CDR2 from the germline V gene are MNHEY and SMNVEV (reference sequence). TCR sequencing used cDNA made by reverse transcription of extracted RNA. TCRdb's copy holds only in-frame clones and misses some; the assay was immunoSEQ multiplex PCR. In the table there are about 120,000 clones, roughly 50% of which are singletons. The data belong to a study of CD8+ T cells in alopecia areata. Background on the study: The drug, oral tofacitinib, was given to treated patients at 5 to 10 mg twice daily.

The study's findings and limits: There were many expanded lesional clones persisting in scalp and blood during tofacitinib. Researchers report lesional scalp, most notably alopecia totalis/universalis, outstripped normal scalp in clonality. Sharing of TCR sequences between patients (possibly for HLA-related reasons) was less clear than in mice.

This rearrangement joins TRBV27 to TRBJ2-7; 7 nucleotides agree with TRBD1. The sample in question was CD8+ T cells sorted from blood, obtained at week 24, from a patient treated with tofacitinib. The source of this sequence is a human donor with alopecia areata. The CDR3 DNA sequence: TGTGCCAGCAGTTTTGGGACAGCCTACGAGCAGTACTTC. Its translation: CASSFGTAYEQYF.